This TCR beta chain was captured in a study of long-term antiretroviral therapy in people with HIV (dated by TCRdb to the early 2020s). Regarding the research as a whole: The earliest samples were collected roughly a decade before the 2015 WHO recommendation for immediate ART, at a time when ART was usually postponed until CD4 counts fell. A retrospective serial study tested whether ART initiation and durable HIV suppression were associated with changes in peripheral blood TRB repertoire composition and diversity. A total of roughly 200 cryopreserved PBMC samples were contributed to the cohort by 30 adults with confirmed HIV infection, with samples collected serially over a mean of roughly six years (range 1-12). Among the approximately 27 participants with HIV, eleven were female. No cross-contamination during QIAcube processing was shown when test extractions of a monoclonal T-cell line were performed alongside about 30 polyclonal samples. Study-wide findings and limitations: HIV repertoires had narrower CDR3 length ranges than controls, and the network structure suggested an antigen-experienced repertoire that shifted only slightly toward naive after ART. Because pre-ART samples had limited cell numbers, profiling was done on unsorted PBMC rather than on sorted CD4+ and CD8+ T cells. Expanded TRB clones identified before ART initiation dominated the repertoire at all time points, although this dominance fluctuated and declined in many PLHIV after ART. Since PBMC availability was limited, sequencing covered only the TCR beta chain, with no alpha chain pairing. The samples were dated from about 2004 to 2017, and the ART regimens that were used may be less effective than current ART regimens. No data were available on ART adherence, viral resistance or therapy changes, limiting inferences about post-ART repertoire changes. ART initiation was associated with a significant increase in TRB diversity, but diversity stayed significantly below transplant donor controls even after long-term ART.

The immunoSEQ hsTCRB v3.0 assay was used at survey level resolution to sequence the TRB variable region. A depth of roughly 40,000-55,000 T-cell genomes per sample was targeted for TRB sequencing. TRB libraries were pooled and sequenced on an Illumina MiSeq using a v3 150-cycle kit. For the original study's pipeline: Repertoire analysis was performed in R inside a reproducible Nextflow workflow that covered QC, data transformation and analysis. LymphoSeq2, an R package for AIRR-Seq data exploration, was used to implement custom analyses. After excluding a few samples that yielded fewer than 5000 total TRB sequences, some 180 HIV repertoires remained for analysis. Among the 180 to 200 retained HIV repertoires, about 57 were collected before ART initiation and around 130 after ART initiation. Repertoires were downsampled to 5000 TRB nucleotide sequences, and summary statistics were averaged over 100 downsampling iterations. Only TRB sequences with CDR3 regions of at least seven amino acids were retained for analysis. Diversity was measured with a Shannon entropy-derived clonality score and the Gini coefficient. Repertoire networks linked the top 5000 CDR3 amino acid sequences whenever two sequences differed by an edit distance of one. For TRB CDR3 amino acid sequences, antigen specificity groups and MHC restriction were predicted with GLIPH2. Known CMV, EBV, HIV or tissue antigen associations were flagged by matching CDR3 amino acid sequences against VDJdb and McPAS-TCR. Pre-ART, post-ART and control groups were compared with Wilcoxon signed-rank tests and Holm-Bonferroni correction. Held by TCRdb, this immuneACCESS table contains in-frame sequences only and omits some clones. Under half of the omission traces to an unresolved V gene where checked; the cause of the rest is unknown. V, J and clone size are those of that table, while D and trimming were read from the DNA. The sample profile shows about 15,000 clones; 75% of them were found once. The ten top clones hold roughly 15% of the sample.

On this clone itself: There is no known antigen for this receptor. No base quality information exists; no much larger clone differs at one position.

Between the V and J ends, shortened by 1 base and 4 bases respectively, the junction contains 13 bases. From the cysteine up to the phenylalanine, the CDR3 has a length of 15 residues. Just the 45-base CDR3 DNA is kept, in frame starting at base 1. CDR1 is given as SGHAT and CDR2 as FQNNGV, both from the germline V gene. Participants were included only if at least one PBMC sample before ART initiation and at least two post-ART samples were available. Treatment was received in the United States of America by all participants with HIV. Cryopreserved samples of roughly 0.95-10 million PBMC were thawed and washed before DNA extraction. At the time of the earliest PBMC sample, participants with HIV were aged between roughly 20 and 55 years. PBMC samples from each participant spanned 1-4 timepoints before ART initiation and 2-8 timepoints after ART initiation, with a median of 7 samples. For every participant, serial HIV viral load, CD4+ T-cell count, ART history and demographic data were obtained. Genomic DNA was extracted from unsorted PBMC with a Qiagen kit on a QIAcube, with processing performed in batches of 12 samples.

This TCR was recovered from a woman in her fifties or sixties with HIV. The sample consisted of unsorted PBMCs, taken 1.5 years before starting antiretroviral therapy. The V and J genes are TRBV11-2 and TRBJ1-1; 5 matching bases give a weak D call of TRBD1. CDR3 loop: CASSLGFTGGTEAFF. The nucleotide sequence reads TGTGCCAGCAGCTTAGGGTTTACGGGGGGCACTGAAGCTTTCTTT.